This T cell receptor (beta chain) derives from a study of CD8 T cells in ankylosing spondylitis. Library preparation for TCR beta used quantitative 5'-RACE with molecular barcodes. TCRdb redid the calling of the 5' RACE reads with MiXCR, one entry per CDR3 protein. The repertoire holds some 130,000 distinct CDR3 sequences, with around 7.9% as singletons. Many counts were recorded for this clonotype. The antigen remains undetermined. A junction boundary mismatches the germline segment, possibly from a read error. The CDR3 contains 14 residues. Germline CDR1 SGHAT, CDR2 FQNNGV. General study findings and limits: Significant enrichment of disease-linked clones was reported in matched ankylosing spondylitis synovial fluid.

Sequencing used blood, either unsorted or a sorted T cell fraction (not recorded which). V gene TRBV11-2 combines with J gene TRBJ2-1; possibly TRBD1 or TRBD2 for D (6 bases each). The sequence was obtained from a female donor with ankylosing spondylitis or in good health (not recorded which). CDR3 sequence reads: CASSPRPKGGLWIF. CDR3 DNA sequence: TGTGCCAGCAGCCCAAGACCCAAGGGGGGACTTTGGATCTTC.